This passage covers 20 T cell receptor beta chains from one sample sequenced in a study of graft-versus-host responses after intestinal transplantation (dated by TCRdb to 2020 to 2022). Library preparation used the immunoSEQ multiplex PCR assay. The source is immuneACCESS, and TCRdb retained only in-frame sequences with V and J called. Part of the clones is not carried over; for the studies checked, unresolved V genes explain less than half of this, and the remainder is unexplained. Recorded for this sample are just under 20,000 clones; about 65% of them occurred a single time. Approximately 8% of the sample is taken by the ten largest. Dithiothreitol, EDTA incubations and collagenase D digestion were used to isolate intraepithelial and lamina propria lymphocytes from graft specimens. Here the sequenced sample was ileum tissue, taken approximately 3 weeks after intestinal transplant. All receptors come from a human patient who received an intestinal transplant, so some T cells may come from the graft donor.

The CDR3 nucleotides are TGTGCCAGCAGCCAAGTGGACCGAGGGTGGGATCAGCCCCAGCATTTT. Its protein is CASSQVDRGWDQPQHF. The chain couples TRBV4-2 to TRBJ1-5; D is unclear. The CDR3 extends over 16 amino acids. Trimming cost V 1 base and J 5 bases, with 15 bases left between them. The V gene's germline CDR1 is LGHNA and CDR2 YNFKEQ.

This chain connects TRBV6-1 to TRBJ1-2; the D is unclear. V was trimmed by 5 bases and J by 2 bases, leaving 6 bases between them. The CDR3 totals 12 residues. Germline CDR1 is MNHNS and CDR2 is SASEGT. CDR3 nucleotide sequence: TGTGCCAGCAGTTATGGCAACTATGGCTACACCTTC. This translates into CASSYGNYGYTF.

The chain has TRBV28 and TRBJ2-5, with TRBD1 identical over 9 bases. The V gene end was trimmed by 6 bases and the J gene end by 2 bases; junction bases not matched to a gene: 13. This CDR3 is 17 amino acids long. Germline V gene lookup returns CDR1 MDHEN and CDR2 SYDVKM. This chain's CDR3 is CASRGTGYLRGQETQYF. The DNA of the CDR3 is TGTGCCAGCAGGGGGACAGGGTATTTGCGTGGTCAAGAGACCCAGTACTTC.

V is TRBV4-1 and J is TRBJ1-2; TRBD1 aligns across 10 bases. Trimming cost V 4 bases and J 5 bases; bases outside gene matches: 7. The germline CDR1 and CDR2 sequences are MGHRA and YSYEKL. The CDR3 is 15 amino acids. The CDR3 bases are TGCGCCAGCAGCCTCGACAGGGGGCTTCTGTATGGCTACACCTTC. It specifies CASSLDRGLLYGYTF.

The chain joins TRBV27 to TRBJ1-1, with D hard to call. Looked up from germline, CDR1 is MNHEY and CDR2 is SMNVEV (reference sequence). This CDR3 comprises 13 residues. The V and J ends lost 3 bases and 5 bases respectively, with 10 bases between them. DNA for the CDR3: TGTGCCAGCAGTTTCGGTACTCCAACTGAAGCTTTCTTT. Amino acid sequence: CASSFGTPTEAFF.

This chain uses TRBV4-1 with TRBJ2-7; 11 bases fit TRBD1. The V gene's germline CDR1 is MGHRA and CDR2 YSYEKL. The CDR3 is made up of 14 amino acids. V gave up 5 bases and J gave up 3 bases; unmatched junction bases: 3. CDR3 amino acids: CASSGQGARYEQYF. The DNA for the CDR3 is TGCGCCAGCAGCGGACAGGGGGCCCGCTACGAGCAGTACTTC.

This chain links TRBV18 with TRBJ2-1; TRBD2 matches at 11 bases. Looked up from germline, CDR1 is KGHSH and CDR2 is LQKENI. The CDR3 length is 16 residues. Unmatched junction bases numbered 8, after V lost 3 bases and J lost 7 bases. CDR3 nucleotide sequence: TGTGCCAGCTCACCGACTAGCGGGATCGAGTGGAATGAGCAGTTCTTC. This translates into CASSPTSGIEWNEQFF.

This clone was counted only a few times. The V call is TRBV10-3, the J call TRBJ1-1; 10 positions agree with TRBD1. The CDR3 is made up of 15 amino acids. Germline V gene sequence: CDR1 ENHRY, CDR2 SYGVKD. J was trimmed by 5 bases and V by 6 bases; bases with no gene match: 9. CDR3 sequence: CAIRPTGGLSTEAFF. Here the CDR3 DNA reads TGTGCCATCAGACCGACAGGGGGCTTAAGTACTGAAGCTTTCTTT.

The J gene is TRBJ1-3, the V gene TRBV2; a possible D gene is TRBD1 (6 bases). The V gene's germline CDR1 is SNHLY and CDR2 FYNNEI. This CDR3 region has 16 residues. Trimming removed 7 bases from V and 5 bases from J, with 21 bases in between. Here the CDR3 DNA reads TGTGCCAGCACGGGGCGGGGGGCTGTTCCGCGAAACACCATATATTTT. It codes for CASTGRGAVPRNTIYF.

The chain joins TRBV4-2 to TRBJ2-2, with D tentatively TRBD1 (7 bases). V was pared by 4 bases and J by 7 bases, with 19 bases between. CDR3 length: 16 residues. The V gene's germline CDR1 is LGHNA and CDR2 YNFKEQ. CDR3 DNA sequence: TGTGCCAGCAGCCCCCAACAGGGGAGGCAAGGCGGGGAGCTGTTTTTT. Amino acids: CASSPQQGRQGGELFF.

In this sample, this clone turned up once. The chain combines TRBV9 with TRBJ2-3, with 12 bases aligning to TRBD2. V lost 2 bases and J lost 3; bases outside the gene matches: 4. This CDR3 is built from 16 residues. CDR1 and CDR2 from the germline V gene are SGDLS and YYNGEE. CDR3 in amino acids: CASSVKGLAGTDTQYF. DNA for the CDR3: TGTGCCAGCAGCGTTAAAGGACTAGCGGGGACAGATACGCAGTATTTT.

The CDR3 bases are TGTGCCAGTAAGGGGGCAATGGGCTACACTGAAGCTTTCTTT. This gives the protein CASKGAMGYTEAFF. The rearrangement joins TRBV19 to TRBJ1-1; 7 bases agree with TRBD1. V lost 7 bases to trimming and J lost 3 bases; unmatched junction nucleotides: 8. The CDR3 loop spans 14 amino acids. The germline V gene has CDR1 LNHDA and CDR2 SQIVND (reference sequence).

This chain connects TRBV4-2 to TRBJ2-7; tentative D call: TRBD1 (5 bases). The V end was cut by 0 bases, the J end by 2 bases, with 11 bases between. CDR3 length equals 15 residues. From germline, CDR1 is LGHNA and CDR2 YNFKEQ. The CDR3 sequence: CASSQESWTTYEQYF. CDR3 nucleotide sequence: TGTGCCAGCAGCCAAGAAAGTTGGACAACCTACGAGCAGTACTTC.

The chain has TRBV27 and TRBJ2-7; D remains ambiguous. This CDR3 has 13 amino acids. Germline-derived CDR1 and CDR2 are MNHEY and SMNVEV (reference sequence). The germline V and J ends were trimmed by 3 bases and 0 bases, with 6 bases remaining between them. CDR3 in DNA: TGTGCCAGCAGTTTCGCAGGCTCCTACGAGCAGTACTTC. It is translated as CASSFAGSYEQYF.

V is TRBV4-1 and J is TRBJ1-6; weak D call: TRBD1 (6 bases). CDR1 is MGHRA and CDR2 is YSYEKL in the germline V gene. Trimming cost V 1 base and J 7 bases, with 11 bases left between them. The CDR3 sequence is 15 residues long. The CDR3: CASSQGGQGNSPLHF. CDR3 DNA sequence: TGCGCCAGCAGCCAAGGGGGGCAGGGGAATTCACCCCTCCACTTT.

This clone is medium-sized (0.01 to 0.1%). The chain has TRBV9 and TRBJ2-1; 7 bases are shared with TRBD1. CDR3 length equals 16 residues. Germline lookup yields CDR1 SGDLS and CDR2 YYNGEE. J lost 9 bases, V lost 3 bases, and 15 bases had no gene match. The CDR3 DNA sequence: TGTGCCAGCAGCGCCCCGACAGGGTCTTTCGGCAGTGAGCAGTTCTTC. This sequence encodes CASSAPTGSFGSEQFF.

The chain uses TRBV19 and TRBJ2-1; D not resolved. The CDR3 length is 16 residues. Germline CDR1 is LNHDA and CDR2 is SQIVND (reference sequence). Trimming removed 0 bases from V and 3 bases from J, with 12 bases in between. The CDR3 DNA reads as TGTGCCAGTAGTATAGATCCCTCATCCTACTACAATGAGCAGTTCTTC. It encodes CASSIDPSSYYNEQFF. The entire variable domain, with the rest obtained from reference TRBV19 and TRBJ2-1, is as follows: DGGITQSPKYLFRKEGQNVTLSCEQNLNHDAMYWYRQDPGQGLRLIYYSQIVNDFQKGDIAEGYSVSREKKESFPLTVTSAQKNPTAFYLCASSIDPSSYYNEQFFGPGTRLTVL.

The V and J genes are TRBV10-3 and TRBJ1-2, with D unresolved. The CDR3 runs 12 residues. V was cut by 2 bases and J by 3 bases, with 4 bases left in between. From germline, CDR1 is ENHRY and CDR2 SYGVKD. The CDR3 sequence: CAISEEYYGYTF. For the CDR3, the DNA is TGTGCCATCAGTGAGGAGTACTATGGCTACACCTTC.

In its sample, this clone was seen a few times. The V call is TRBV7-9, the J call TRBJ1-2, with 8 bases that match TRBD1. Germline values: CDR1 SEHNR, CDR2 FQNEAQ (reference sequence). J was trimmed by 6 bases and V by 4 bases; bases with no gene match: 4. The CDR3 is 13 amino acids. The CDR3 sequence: CASSSGQGDGYTF. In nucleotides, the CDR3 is TGTGCCAGCAGCTCCGGACAGGGAGATGGCTACACCTTC.

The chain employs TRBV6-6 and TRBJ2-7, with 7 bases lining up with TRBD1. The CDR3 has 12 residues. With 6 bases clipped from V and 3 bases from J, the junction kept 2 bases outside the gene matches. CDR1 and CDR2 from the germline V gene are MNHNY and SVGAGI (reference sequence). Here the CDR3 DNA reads TGTGCCAGCAGCTGGGACAGCTACGAGCAGTACTTC. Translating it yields CASSWDSYEQYF.